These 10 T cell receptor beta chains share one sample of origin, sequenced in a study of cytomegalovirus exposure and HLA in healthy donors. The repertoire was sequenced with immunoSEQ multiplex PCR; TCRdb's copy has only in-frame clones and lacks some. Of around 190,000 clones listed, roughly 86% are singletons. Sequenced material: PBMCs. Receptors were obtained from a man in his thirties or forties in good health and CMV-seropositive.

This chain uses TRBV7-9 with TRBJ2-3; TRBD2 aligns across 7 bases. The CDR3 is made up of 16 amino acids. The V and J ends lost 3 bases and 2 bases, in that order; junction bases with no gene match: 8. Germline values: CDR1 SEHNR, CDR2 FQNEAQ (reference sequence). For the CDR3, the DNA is TGTGCCAGCAGCTTGGGGCCGGGACTATACACAGATACGCAGTATTTT. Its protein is CASSLGPGLYTDTQYF.

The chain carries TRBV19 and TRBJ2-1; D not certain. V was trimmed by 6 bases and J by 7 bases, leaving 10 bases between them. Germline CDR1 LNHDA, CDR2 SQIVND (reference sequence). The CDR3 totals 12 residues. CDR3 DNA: TGTGCCAGTAGCACTTTGGTTAATGAGCAGTTCTTC. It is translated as CASSTLVNEQFF.

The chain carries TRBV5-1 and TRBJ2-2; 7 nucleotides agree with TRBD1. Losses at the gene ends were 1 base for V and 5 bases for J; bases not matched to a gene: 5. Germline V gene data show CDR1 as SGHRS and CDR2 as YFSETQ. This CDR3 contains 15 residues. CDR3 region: CASSLYDRETGELFF. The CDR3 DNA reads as TGCGCCAGCAGCTTGTATGACAGGGAGACCGGGGAGCTGTTTTTT.

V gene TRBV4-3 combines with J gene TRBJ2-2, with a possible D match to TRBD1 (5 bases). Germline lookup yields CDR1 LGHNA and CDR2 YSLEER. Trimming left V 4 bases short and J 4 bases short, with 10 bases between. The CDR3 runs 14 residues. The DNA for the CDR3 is TGCGCCAGCAGCCCCCAAAGGGGCACCGGGGAGCTGTTTTTT. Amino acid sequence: CASSPQRGTGELFF.

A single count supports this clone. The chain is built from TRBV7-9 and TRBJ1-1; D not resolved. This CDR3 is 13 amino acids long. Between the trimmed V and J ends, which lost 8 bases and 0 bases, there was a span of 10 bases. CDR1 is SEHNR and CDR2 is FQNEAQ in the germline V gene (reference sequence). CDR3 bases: TGTGCCAGCTCTTCCTCCTTGAACACTGAAGCTTTCTTT. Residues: CASSSSLNTEAFF. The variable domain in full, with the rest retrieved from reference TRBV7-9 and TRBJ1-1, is DTGVSQNPRHKITKRGQNVTFRCDPISEHNRLYWYRQTLGQGPEFLTYFQNEAQLEKSRLLSDRFSAERPKGSFSTLEIQRTEQGDSAMYLCASSSSLNTEAFFGQGTRLTVV.

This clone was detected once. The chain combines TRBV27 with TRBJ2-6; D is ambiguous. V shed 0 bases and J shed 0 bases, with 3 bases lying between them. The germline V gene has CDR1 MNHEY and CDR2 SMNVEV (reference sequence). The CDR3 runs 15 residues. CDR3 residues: CASSLSYSGANVLTF. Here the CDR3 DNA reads TGTGCCAGCAGTTTATCTTACTCTGGGGCCAACGTCCTGACTTTC. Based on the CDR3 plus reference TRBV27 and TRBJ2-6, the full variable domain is EAQVTQNPRYLITVTGKKLTVTCSQNMNHEYMSWYRQDPGLGLRQIYYSMNVEVTDKGDVPEGYKVSRKEKRNFPLILESPSPNQTSLYFCASSLSYSGANVLTFGAGSRLTVL.

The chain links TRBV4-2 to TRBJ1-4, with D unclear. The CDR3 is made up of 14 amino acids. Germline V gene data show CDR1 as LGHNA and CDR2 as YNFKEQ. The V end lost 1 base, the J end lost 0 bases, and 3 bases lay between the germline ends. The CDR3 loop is CASSQAPTNEKLFF. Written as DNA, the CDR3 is TGTGCCAGCAGCCAAGCCCCAACTAATGAAAAACTGTTTTTT.

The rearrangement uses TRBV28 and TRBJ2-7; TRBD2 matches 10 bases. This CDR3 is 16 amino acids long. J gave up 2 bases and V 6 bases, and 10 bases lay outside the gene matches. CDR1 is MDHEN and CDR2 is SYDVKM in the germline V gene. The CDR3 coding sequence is TGTGCCAGCAGCTCCGCTAGGCTAGCGGGAGCCTACGAGCAGTACTTC. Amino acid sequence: CASSSARLAGAYEQYF.

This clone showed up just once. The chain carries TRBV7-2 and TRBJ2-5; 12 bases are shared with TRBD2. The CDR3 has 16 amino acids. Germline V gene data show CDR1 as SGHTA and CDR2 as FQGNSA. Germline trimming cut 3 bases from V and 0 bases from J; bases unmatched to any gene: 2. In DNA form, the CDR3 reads TGTGCCAGCAGCTTCACTAGCGGGGGGTACCAAGAGACCCAGTACTTC. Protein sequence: CASSFTSGGYQETQYF.

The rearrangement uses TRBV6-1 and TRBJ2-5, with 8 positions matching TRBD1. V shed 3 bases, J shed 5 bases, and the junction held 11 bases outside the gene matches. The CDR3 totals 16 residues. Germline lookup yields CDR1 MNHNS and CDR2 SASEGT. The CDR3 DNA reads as TGTGCCAGCAGTGAGGCGACAGGGGCACTCGGGGAGACCCAGTACTTC. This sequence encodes CASSEATGALGETQYF.